This T cell receptor beta chain is drawn from a study of shared clonotypes between healthy human individuals. Study-wide results and limits: Naive subsets tended to show greater estimated richness than memory subsets. Read depth was anticipated to influence clonotype sharing among donors.

Naive CD8 cells lacked CD45RO, underwent positive selection for CCR7 and left out terminally differentiated effector memory CD45RA+ cells. As for this clone: The target antigen is unknown.

The V and J ends lost 2 bases and 5 bases respectively, with 15 bases between them. The CDR3 length is 15 residues. Looked up from germline, CDR1 is SEHNR and CDR2 is FQNEAQ (reference sequence). Assay used: immunoSEQ multiplex PCR; TCRdb lists only in-frame clones, some missing. The data hold 1.5 million to 2.5 million clones, with about 95% observed a single time. Material for sequencing was naive CD8+ T cells sorted from blood. The chain employs TRBV7-9 and TRBJ1-2; tentatively, D is TRBD1 (5 bases). This TCR was sampled from a man younger than 30 in good health. The CDR3 coding sequence is TGTGCCAGCAGCTTATATCTCGGGCAGGGATATGGCTACACCTTC. Residues: CASSLYLGQGYGYTF.